Listed below are T cell receptor beta chains from one sample, sequenced in a study of T cell repertoires in cytomegalovirus infection. TCRdb re-called the reads through MiXCR, storing one row per CDR3 protein. The sample has fewer than 700,000 distinct CDR3 sequences; less than 25% are singletons. Sequencing was performed on CD8+ T cells from PBMCs. The receptors were sampled from a human donor in good health (CMV status not recorded). Some clones in this sample may be carry-over from other donors' samples. The CDR3 runs from the conserved cysteine through the conserved F or W. The D gene is left open where the match is weak.

d_call,j_call,v_call,cdr3_aa
.,TRBJ2-7,TRBV29-1,CSVEGETGTRYEQYF
.,TRBJ2-1,TRBV29-1,CSVQGGTYNEQFF
TRBD1,TRBJ1-2,TRBV29-1,CSVEDRGTGGYYGYTF
.,TRBJ2-3,TRBV12-3/TRBV12-4,CASSEGVGGTDTQYF
TRBD2,TRBJ2-3,TRBV7-9,CASSPQNAGGRYTDTQYF
TRBD1,TRBJ1-5,TRBV7-9,CASSADRGRGQPQHF
TRBD2,TRBJ2-5,TRBV5-4,CASSLEGAGGPRETQYF
TRBD2,TRBJ2-7,TRBV4-1,CASSHDASGGLGEQYF
.,TRBJ1-6,TRBV12-5,CASGWDVGQGSSYNSPLHF
TRBD1,TRBJ2-1,TRBV5-1,CASSTRQGASYNEQFF
.,TRBJ2-6,TRBV15,CAPAEKREDQGSGANVLTF
.,TRBJ1-2,TRBV4-2,CASSQDWGAGLDYGYTF
TRBD1,TRBJ2-5,TRBV7-2,CASSTGTVLYPQETQYF
.,TRBJ2-7,TRBV20-1,CSANQGYEQYF
TRBD1,TRBJ2-2,TRBV7-8,CASSFGGGQGTTGELFF
.,TRBJ2-3,TRBV20-1,CSLIEDTQYF